This T cell receptor (beta chain) comes out of a study of blood T cell repertoires in COVID-19. As for the study in general: Donors in the United States, Italy and Spain gave samples during acute or convalescent COVID-19. The analysed material was cDNA or gDNA that came from T cells, B-cell-depleted T cells, or PBMCs.

Per the original methods: Using reference gene primer amplification, nucleated cell counts were estimated. The method was immunoSEQ multiplex PCR; TCRdb's version includes in-frame clones alone and lacks a portion of them. D and trimming come from the DNA, and the V and J calls and clone size come from that table. The data contain hundreds of thousands of clones, 86% of them singletons. This CDR3 comprises 13 residues. Germline values: CDR1 MNHEY, CDR2 SMNVEV (reference sequence). With 3 bases removed from V and 1 base from J, the gap between germline ends came to 7 bases. This chain links TRBV27 with TRBJ2-7, with a possible D match to TRBD2 (6 bases). The sequence came from a woman aged 25 to 39 with active or convalescent COVID-19. The sample consisted of peripheral blood. In nucleotides, the CDR3 is TGTGCCAGCAGTTTTAGCGGATCCTACGAGCAGTACTTC. It encodes CASSFSGSYEQYF.